Listed here are 21 T cell receptor beta chains from one sample, sequenced in a study of T cell repertoires in cytomegalovirus infection. TCRdb called the reads again in MiXCR, with one record for every CDR3 protein. The sample lists about 180,000 distinct CDR3 sequences; over 13% were seen once. Sequences were obtained from PBMCs. Receptors originate from a human donor in good health (CMV status not recorded). Some clones in this sample may be carry-over from other donors' samples.

The chain recombines TRBV4-2 with TRBJ2-6; TRBD1 is a possible D gene (6 bases). Germline assignment: CDR1 LGHNA and CDR2 YNFKEQ. V gave up 4 bases and J gave up 1 base, with 8 bases separating them. CDR3 length equals 15 residues. The DNA for the CDR3 is TGTGCCAGCAGCCGTGGACAGTCTGGGGCCAACGTCCTGACTTTC. Its translation is CASSRGQSGANVLTF.

V is TRBV12-3 or TRBV12-4 and J is TRBJ2-3, with D tentatively TRBD2 (5 bases). The CDR3 runs to 15 residues. Deletions cut 5 bases from V and 4 bases from J, with 16 bases between. In nucleotides, the CDR3 is TGTGCCAGCAGTCGGGATGCGGTCGGATCAGATACGCAGTATTTT. It codes for CASSRDAVGSDTQYF.

This chain connects TRBV7-4 to TRBJ1-2; TRBD1 is a possible D gene (6 bases). The ends were cut back, 11 bases at V and 2 bases at J, with 12 bases in the middle. CDR3 size: 12 residues. Germline CDR1 reads SGHVT; CDR2 reads SQSDAQ. CDR3: CALQGTNYGYTF. The DNA for the CDR3 is TGTGCCTTACAGGGAACCAACTATGGCTACACCTTC.

This chain connects TRBV6-2 or TRBV6-3 to TRBJ2-7; D ambiguous. Germline CDR1 is MNHEY and CDR2 is SVGEGT. This CDR3 is built from 16 residues. Trimming pared 5 bases from V and 1 base from J, leaving 18 bases between. CDR3: CASSRQKTEVSYEQYF. The CDR3 DNA reads as TGTGCCAGCAGTCGACAAAAGACTGAAGTGTCCTACGAGCAGTACTTC.

This clonotype was seen repeatedly, ten times or more. V is TRBV2 and J is TRBJ1-4; D perhaps matches TRBD1 (5 bases). Trimming removed 8 bases from V and 8 bases from J, with 12 bases in between. This CDR3 is 12 amino acids long. Looked up from germline, CDR1 is SNHLY and CDR2 is FYNNEI. The CDR3: CASWQGDEKLFF. CDR3 DNA sequence: TGTGCCAGCTGGCAGGGAGACGAAAAACTGTTTTTT.

This clonotype has a count of ten or more. V is TRBV2 and J is TRBJ1-5; D might be TRBD1 (5 bases). Trimming stripped 5 bases from V and 1 base from J, with 9 bases between. CDR3 length equals 14 residues. Per germline, CDR1 SNHLY and CDR2 FYNNEI. CDR3 residues: CASSSGQSNQPQHF. The CDR3 region has the DNA TGTGCCAGCAGTTCCGGACAAAGCAATCAGCCCCAGCATTTT.

This CDR3 reads CASGGKGYNEQFF. Written as DNA, the CDR3 is TGTGCCTCCGGGGGTAAAGGGTACAATGAGCAGTTCTTC. The J gene is TRBJ2-1, the V gene TRBV2, with TRBD2 as a possible D gene (6 bases). Trimming left V 11 bases short and J 4 bases short, with 15 bases between. The germline CDR1 and CDR2 sequences are SNHLY and FYNNEI. The CDR3 covers 13 residues.

This clonotype was seen at least ten times. The chain carries TRBV7-9 and TRBJ1-1; no reliable D call. The CDR3 has 15 residues. Germline V CDR1 and CDR2: SEHNR, FQNEAQ (reference sequence). The V end was cut by 5 bases, the J end by 5 bases, with 18 bases between. The CDR3 sequence: CASSAQSSGRTEAFF. The CDR3 coding sequence is TGTGCCAGCAGCGCCCAATCTTCTGGGAGGACTGAAGCTTTCTTT.

This chain joins TRBV10-3 and TRBJ2-5; D uncertain. V was pared by 2 bases and J by 9 bases, with 19 bases between. CDR1 is ENHRY, CDR2 SYGVKD, per germline. The CDR3 is 15 residues long. The CDR3 region has the DNA TGTGCCATCAGTGAGAGCCAGGCTACACTTAGAGCCCAGTACTTC. Translated: CAISESQATLRAQYF.

This clonotype was counted only a few times. V usage is TRBV12-5 and J usage is TRBJ2-7; D is uncertain. Trimming cost V 6 bases and J 7 bases, with 10 bases left between them. CDR1 is LGHNT and CDR2 is FRNRAP in the germline V gene. The CDR3 contains 11 residues. The CDR3 sequence is CASGPSKEQYF. DNA for the CDR3: TGTGCTAGTGGCCCCTCTAAGGAGCAGTACTTC.

In its sample, this clonotype was seen a few times. The rearrangement links TRBV5-6 to TRBJ2-2, with TRBD1 matching 8 bases. The CDR3 has 16 residues. Germline assignment: CDR1 SGHDT and CDR2 YYEEEE. V trimming: 1 base; J trimming: 4 bases; junction bases outside the gene matches: 6. The CDR3 region has the DNA TGTGCCAGCAGCTTGTTTTCAGGGGGCTTCACCGGGGAGCTGTTTTTT. Its translation: CASSLFSGGFTGELFF.

This clonotype was observed a handful of times. This rearrangement joins TRBV29-1 to TRBJ2-7, with D tentatively TRBD1 or TRBD2 (5 bases each). Germline V lookup: CDR1 SQVTM, CDR2 ANQGSEA. CDR3 length equals 13 residues. V shed 3 bases and J shed 0 bases, with 9 bases lying between them. The DNA of the CDR3 is TGCAGCGTTGATTCTGGGACCTCCTACGAGCAGTACTTC. It specifies CSVDSGTSYEQYF.

This clonotype was counted only a few times. The rearrangement joins TRBV28 to TRBJ2-6; no clear D gene. The CDR3 has 13 amino acids. V lost 5 bases and J 2 bases, leaving 4 bases between the germline ends. The germline CDR1 and CDR2 sequences are MDHEN and SYDVKM. The CDR3 DNA reads as TGTGCCAGCAGTCGGGCTGGGGCCAACGTCCTGACTTTC. This codes for CASSRAGANVLTF.

The chain employs TRBV20-1 and TRBJ2-7, with 11 bases identical to TRBD2. The CDR3 loop spans 15 amino acids. From germline, CDR1 is DFQATT and CDR2 SNEGSKA (reference sequence). V shed 3 bases, J shed 3 bases, and the junction held 7 bases outside the gene matches. The CDR3 DNA is TGCAGTGCTAGCCATCGACTAGCGGGGCACTACGAGCAGTACTTC. Translation gives CSASHRLAGHYEQYF.

Concerning this clonotype: Relative to the germline gene, one junction end is altered; a read error may explain this. The chain is built from TRBV14 and TRBJ1-2; D might be TRBD1 (6 bases). The CDR3 spans 15 residues. From germline, CDR1 is SGHDN and CDR2 FVKESK. The CDR3 sequence: CTSSQAMGTKWNYTF. In DNA form, the CDR3 reads TGTACCAGCAGCCAAGCGATGGGGACAAAGTGGAACTACACCTTC.

The chain combines TRBV6-1 with TRBJ1-5, with D perhaps matching TRBD1 (5 bases). CDR1 MNHNS and CDR2 SASEGT come from the germline V gene. The V gene lost 5 bases and the J gene lost 0 bases, with 11 bases spanning the gap. The CDR3 has 15 amino acids. For the CDR3, the DNA is TGTGCCAGCAGTCCGACAGCTCATAGCAATCAGCCCCAGCATTTT. Translation gives CASSPTAHSNQPQHF.

This clonotype was observed at least ten times. This rearrangement joins TRBV6-1 to TRBJ2-7; the D is unclear. Trimming cost V 5 bases and J 5 bases, with 16 bases left between them. Germline lookup yields CDR1 MNHNS and CDR2 SASEGT. The CDR3 loop spans 14 amino acids. The CDR3 DNA reads TGTGCCAGCAGTCACGCAGCAGGTACCCACGAGCAGTACTTC. Translating gives CASSHAAGTHEQYF.

Only a few counts were recorded for this clonotype. This chain connects TRBV20-1 to TRBJ2-7; TRBD2 matches at 11 bases. Germline values: CDR1 DFQATT, CDR2 SNEGSKA (reference sequence). V lost 2 bases, J lost 4 bases, and 7 bases stayed unmatched. This CDR3 is built from 15 residues. The CDR3 here is CSARSLAGGLYEQYF. CDR3 bases: TGCAGTGCTAGATCGCTAGCGGGAGGATTGTACGAGCAGTACTTC.

This clonotype came up many times. The rearrangement links TRBV7-2 to TRBJ1-2; no reliable D call. CDR1 and CDR2 (germline): SGHTA, FQGNSA. V was cut by 7 bases and J by 3 bases, with 21 bases left in between. The CDR3 sequence is 16 residues long. The CDR3 DNA is TGTGCCAGCACCCTAAGCAGTGTACAGAACCACTATGGCTACACCTTC. It yields the protein CASTLSSVQNHYGYTF.

The V gene is TRBV6-5, the J gene TRBJ1-5; the D gene is possibly TRBD1 (6 bases). V lost 6 bases to trimming and J lost 3 bases, with 18 bases between them. CDR1 is MNHEY and CDR2 is SVGAGI in the germline V gene. The CDR3 length is 16 residues. The CDR3 loop reads CASSPLQGSLNQPQHF. The CDR3 DNA follows: TGTGCCAGCAGCCCCCTCCAGGGGTCACTCAATCAGCCCCAGCATTTT.

The chain has TRBV25-1 and TRBJ2-7; D call uncertain. The germline gives CDR1 MGHDK, CDR2 SYGVNS. This CDR3 is 14 amino acids long. Trimming took 1 base from V and 6 from J, leaving 13 bases between them. CDR3 DNA: TGTGCCAGCAGTGAATCCGTCCCAGAAAGCGAGCAGTACTTC. It translates to CASSESVPESEQYF.